This passage covers 7 T cell receptor beta chains from one sample sequenced in a study of siplizumab effects on memory and regulatory T cells. The repertoire was sequenced with immunoSEQ multiplex PCR; TCRdb's copy has only in-frame clones and lacks some. Here the sample spans roughly 80,000 clones, approximately 90% being singletons. The source material was Tregs sorted from blood. The receptors were gathered from a human donor in good health.

The chain employs TRBV5-4 and TRBJ1-2; TRBD1 might be the D (5 bases). From germline, CDR1 is SGHNT and CDR2 YYREEE (reference sequence). Deletions cut 2 bases from V and 6 bases from J, with 11 bases between. This CDR3 has 13 residues. CDR3: CASSFRGFDGYTF. The CDR3 coding sequence is TGTGCCAGCAGCTTTAGGGGATTCGATGGCTACACCTTC.

V and J are TRBV28 and TRBJ2-1; 10 positions agree with TRBD2. The CDR3 spans 15 residues. With 7 bases clipped from V and 12 bases from J, the junction kept 15 bases outside the gene matches. Germline V lookup: CDR1 MDHEN, CDR2 SYDVKM. CDR3 region: CASIPAGTSALRQFF. CDR3 DNA: TGTGCCAGCATCCCCGCCGGGACTAGCGCCCTTAGGCAGTTCTTC.

The sample holds a few counts of this clone. The CDR3 is CASSILAGAGNQPQHF. Written as DNA, the CDR3 is TGTGCCAGTAGTATCCTGGCCGGGGCGGGCAATCAGCCCCAGCATTTT. The rearrangement links TRBV19 to TRBJ1-5; D is possibly TRBD1 (5 bases). Germline V CDR1 and CDR2: LNHDA, SQIVND (reference sequence). The V gene lost 3 bases and the J gene lost 2 bases, with 14 bases spanning the gap. The CDR3 length is 16 residues.

The chain carries TRBV7-3 and TRBJ2-3; TRBD2 agrees at 8 bases. CDR1 SGHTA and CDR2 FQGTGA come from the germline V gene. J gave up 1 base and V 1 base, and 10 bases lay outside the gene matches. This CDR3 region has 18 residues. CDR3: CASSLIPPSGSRTDTQYF. The CDR3 DNA is TGTGCCAGCAGCTTAATCCCCCCTAGCGGGTCCCGCACAGATACGCAGTATTTT.

This chain uses TRBV7-3 with TRBJ2-2; D remains ambiguous. Trimming left V 6 bases short and J 4 bases short, with 6 bases between. Germline V lookup: CDR1 SGHTA, CDR2 FQGTGA. The CDR3 is 12 residues long. The CDR3 region is CASRYSTGELFF. Here the CDR3 DNA reads TGTGCCAGCAGGTACAGCACCGGGGAGCTGTTTTTT.

The chain combines TRBV28 with TRBJ1-1; D not certain. V was trimmed by 1 base and J by 3 bases, leaving 6 bases between them. This CDR3 is 13 amino acids long. Germline loops: CDR1 MDHEN, CDR2 SYDVKM. The DNA for the CDR3 is TGTGCCAGCAGTTTATTGACCCACACTGAAGCTTTCTTT. Encoded protein: CASSLLTHTEAFF.

The chain links TRBV5-1 to TRBJ2-1; the match to TRBD1 covers 9 bases. Germline values: CDR1 SGHRS, CDR2 YFSETQ. The CDR3 totals 15 residues. V was clipped by 0 bases and J by 4 bases; unmatched bases: 2. CDR3 region: CASSLDGQGYNEQFF. CDR3 DNA: TGCGCCAGCAGCTTGGATGGACAGGGGTACAATGAGCAGTTCTTC. The whole variable domain, remainder taken from reference TRBV5-1 and TRBJ2-1, is KAGVTQTPRYLIKTRGQQVTLSCSPISGHRSVSWYQQTPGQGLQFLFEYFSETQRNKGNFPGRFSGRQFSNSRSEMNVSTLELGDSALYLCASSLDGQGYNEQFFGPGTRLTVL.